This T cell receptor beta chain was recovered during a study of T-cell reconstitution after alpha-beta-depleted transplantation in children. Study-wide findings and caveats: At around two months after transplant, the alpha-beta T cells were reportedly derived from several hundred expanded clones that came from non-depleted graft cells. Hyperexpanded clones declined; after one year, newly produced T cells mostly supplied diversity.

Remarks on this clonotype: Antigen: not known.

A TCRbeta library incorporating unique molecular identifiers was prepared. TCRdb re-derived calls from the PCR reads in MiXCR, one entry per CDR3 protein. Here the sample spans hundreds of thousands of distinct CDR3 sequences, 16% being singletons. Germline CDR1 reads SQVTM; CDR2 reads ANQGSEA. The CDR3 is 12 amino acids. The V and J ends lost 4 bases and 6 bases respectively, with 11 bases between them. The chain has TRBV29-1 and TRBJ2-3; D is possibly TRBD2 (5 bases). The origin of this receptor is a male patient younger than 18 who had a stem cell transplant for acute lymphoblastic leukemia, so the T cells may come from the graft donor. Sequencing was performed on PBMCs, mostly from graft donor cells, taken 360 days after TCRalphabeta/CD19-depleted stem cell transplant. As DNA, the CDR3 is TGCAGCGTTGGAGGGCACACGGATACGCAGTATTTT. Its protein product is CSVGGHTDTQYF.